This T cell receptor beta chain was recovered during a study of CD8+CD57+ T cells in acquired aplastic anemia. Study background: The sorted CD4+ and CD8+ cells yielded an average around 3 ug of DNA.

General observations from the study: Any difference that existed in CD8+ Simpson's diversity between patients and controls was not significant. Overlap between patients and controls comprised about 30 CD8+ CDR3 sequences.

This clonotype occurred many times. Its specificity is not known. CDR3 and TCR beta VDJ profiling relied on a genomic DNA template. TCRdb re-called the reads with MiXCR, one entry per CDR3 protein. Among 250,000 to 350,000 distinct CDR3 sequences listed, around three fifths were seen once. Trimming removed 10 bases from V and 1 base from J, with 17 bases in between. There are 15 residues in the CDR3. Germline values: CDR1 LNHDA, CDR2 SQIVND (reference sequence). The TCR sequence derives from a human donor with severe aplastic anemia or a healthy control (not recorded which). The genes are TRBV19 and TRBJ1-3, with D possibly TRBD1 on 6 matching bases. The sequencing sample was made of sorted CD4+, CD8+, or CD8+CD57+ T cells (not recorded which) from PBMCs. The CDR3 DNA reads as TGTGCCACCAGACAGGTGGTGGCTTCTGGAAACACCATATATTTT. It is translated as CATRQVVASGNTIYF.